These 8 T cell receptor beta chains share one sample of origin, sequenced in a study of CDR3 diversity in severe acne. TCRdb re-derived calls from the PCR reads in MiXCR, one entry per CDR3 protein. The sample has tens of thousands of distinct CDR3 sequences; about 54% are singletons. Material: blood. These TCRs come from a male donor in good health, without acne.

This rearrangement joins TRBV5-4 to TRBJ2-7; D is perhaps TRBD1 (6 bases). This CDR3 is 15 amino acids long. Looked up from germline, CDR1 is SGHNT and CDR2 is YYREEE (reference sequence). V was cut by 1 base and J by 2 bases, with 13 bases left in between. CDR3 region: CASSLQGLGAYEQYF. The DNA for the CDR3 is TGTGCCAGCAGCTTGCAGGGGCTGGGAGCCTACGAGCAGTACTTC.

The chain employs TRBV2 and TRBJ2-7; possibly TRBD2 for D (6 bases). Germline V gene lookup returns CDR1 SNHLY and CDR2 FYNNEI. This CDR3 has 15 amino acids. Trimming pared 2 bases from V and 3 bases from J, leaving 14 bases between. CDR3 bases: TGTGCCAGCAGTGAATTGGGAGGCGCGAACTACGAGCAGTACTTC. Its protein product is CASSELGGANYEQYF.

This clonotype turned up a few times. The chain carries TRBV29-1 and TRBJ2-7, with 9 bases matching TRBD1. V lost 2 bases and J lost 5; bases outside the gene matches: 7. Looked up from germline, CDR1 is SQVTM and CDR2 is ANQGSEA. The CDR3 consists of 14 residues. CDR3 nucleotide sequence: TGCAGCGTTGAAAGGGGGACAGGGATTGACGAGCAGTACTTC. Its translation: CSVERGTGIDEQYF.

This clonotype was observed many times. The chain uses TRBV14 and TRBJ2-1; D is ambiguous. Trimming stripped 3 bases from V and 6 bases from J, with 6 bases between. Germline V lookup: CDR1 SGHDN, CDR2 FVKESK. The CDR3 spans 12 residues. Here the CDR3 DNA reads TGTGCCAGCAGCCATTGGGTCAATGAGCAGTTCTTC. It specifies CASSHWVNEQFF.

As regards this clonotype: Because it lacks the conserved phenylalanine or tryptophan at the end, this CDR3 is likely a read error. The chain links TRBV7-2 to TRBJ2-7; 11 bases map to TRBD2. The CDR3 totals 14 residues. The germline V gene has CDR1 SGHTA and CDR2 FQGNSA. J gave up 6 bases and V 4 bases, and 5 bases lay outside the gene matches. CDR3 sequence (DNA): TGTGCCAGCAGCTCGGGACTAGCGGTGGCCGAGCAGTACTCC. Its translation is CASSSGLAVAEQYS.

Note on this clonotype: This may arise from a read error, as a much more abundant clone is one base away. The missing conserved phenylalanine or tryptophan at the end of this CDR3 makes a read error likely. The chain is built from TRBV10-2 and TRBJ2-7; TRBD1 is a possible D gene (5 bases). CDR1 and CDR2 from the germline V gene are WSHSY and SAAADI. Between the trimmed V and J ends, which lost 2 bases and 3 bases, there was a span of 5 bases. The CDR3 totals 12 residues. CDR3 region: CASSEQGYEQYS. As DNA, the CDR3 is TGCGCCAGCAGTGAGCAGGGCTACGAGCAGTACTCC.

This clonotype showed up just a few times. The genes are TRBV11-2 and TRBJ1-6, with D tentatively TRBD1 (5 bases). The CDR3 spans 15 residues. V shed 6 bases and J shed 7 bases, with 16 bases lying between them. Germline V gene lookup returns CDR1 SGHAT and CDR2 FQNNGV. The CDR3 region is CASSDLGTQNSPLHF. The CDR3 DNA sequence: TGTGCCAGCAGTGACCTAGGGACGCAGAATTCACCCCTCCACTTT.

This chain connects TRBV19 to TRBJ1-2; 8 bases match TRBD1. Germline CDR1 reads LNHDA; CDR2 reads SQIVND (reference sequence). The CDR3 extends over 17 amino acids. Unmatched junction bases numbered 12, after V lost 3 bases and J lost 3 bases. CDR3 sequence: CASSMEGQGAEDYGYTF. The DNA of the CDR3 is TGTGCCAGTAGTATGGAGGGGCAGGGGGCAGAGGACTATGGCTACACCTTC.